The 21 T cell receptor beta chains below were found in one sample sequenced in a study of shared clonotypes between healthy human individuals. Clones were sequenced by immunoSEQ multiplex PCR, and TCRdb holds only the in-frame ones, with some missing. The sample shows some 1,100,000 clones, 75% to 85% of them seen only once. Material for sequencing was memory CD4+ T cells from PBMCs. The subset denotes: CD45RA-negative fraction. The receptors derive from a man between 18 and 29 years old in good health. Some clones in this sample may be carry-over from other donors' samples.

This rearrangement joins TRBV25-1 to TRBJ2-1; 7 bases line up with TRBD1. Germline lookup yields CDR1 MGHDK and CDR2 SYGVNS. V dropped 10 bases and J dropped 3; count of bases not matched to a gene: 12. CDR3 length: 15 residues. CDR3 nucleotides: TGTGCCACCCCCGAGGGGGCAGGAAGCTACAATGAGCAGTTCTTC. Translating gives CATPEGAGSYNEQFF.

This clone was seen a handful of times. The rearrangement links TRBV5-1 to TRBJ2-6; tentatively, D is TRBD1 (5 bases). The germline V gene encodes CDR1 SGHRS and CDR2 YFSETQ. CDR3 length: 16 amino acids. V shed 1 base and J shed 2 bases, with 10 bases lying between them. The CDR3 nucleotides are TGCGCCAGCAGCTTGCAGGGTTTCCCTGGGGCCAACGTCCTGACTTTC. Residues: CASSLQGFPGANVLTF.

The chain couples TRBV6-6 to TRBJ2-1; 8 bases fit TRBD1. The germline V gene encodes CDR1 MNHNY and CDR2 SVGAGI (reference sequence). J was trimmed by 0 bases and V by 4 bases; bases with no gene match: 5. This CDR3 spans 16 amino acids. The CDR3 coding sequence is TGTGCCAGCAGTTCCCGGACAGGGAGCTCCTACAATGAGCAGTTCTTC. Protein: CASSSRTGSSYNEQFF.

A few counts support this clone. CDR3 amino acids: CASSHISGTGYYEQYF. The DNA of the CDR3 is TGCGCCAGCAGCCACATTTCCGGGACAGGGTACTACGAGCAGTACTTC. The rearrangement uses TRBV4-3 and TRBJ2-7, with 9 nucleotides matching TRBD1. The CDR3 consists of 16 residues. Germline values: CDR1 LGHNA, CDR2 YSLEER. Unmatched junction bases numbered 9, after V lost 3 bases and J lost 3 bases.

The chain recombines TRBV9 with TRBJ1-5, with D tentatively TRBD1 (6 bases). CDR3 length equals 14 residues. V was cut by 4 bases and J by 4 bases, with 12 bases left in between. Germline V CDR1 and CDR2: SGDLS, YYNGEE. The CDR3 reads CASSSGVGNQPQHF. CDR3 in DNA: TGTGCCAGCAGCTCAGGGGTAGGAAATCAGCCCCAGCATTTT.

The V call is TRBV7-3, the J call TRBJ2-2; 10 bases are shared with TRBD2. The CDR3 is 16 amino acids. The V gene's germline CDR1 is SGHTA and CDR2 FQGTGA. V shed 2 bases and J 6 bases; nucleotides not matched to a gene: 6. In nucleotides, the CDR3 is TGTGCCAGCAGCTTATTGCCAGCGGGAGGGGCCGGGGAGCTGTTTTTT. Its translation is CASSLLPAGGAGELFF.

This clone was detected only once. The CDR3 DNA is TGTGCCAGCAGCCAAGTGCTAGCGGGAGAGGTTCCTGAGCAGTTCTTC. It encodes CASSQVLAGEVPEQFF. The genes are TRBV4-2 and TRBJ2-1; 10 nucleotides agree with TRBD2. CDR3 size: 16 residues. J gave up 9 bases and V 1 base, and 9 bases lay outside the gene matches. The germline CDR1 and CDR2 sequences are LGHNA and YNFKEQ.

The V gene is TRBV5-1, the J gene TRBJ2-3; weak D call: TRBD2 (6 bases). Germline lookup yields CDR1 SGHRS and CDR2 YFSETQ. The CDR3 covers 15 residues. The germline V and J ends were trimmed by 4 bases and 2 bases, with 14 bases remaining between them. The CDR3 protein is CASSPKSGVTDTQYF. The CDR3, as DNA: TGCGCCAGCAGCCCCAAATCGGGAGTCACAGATACGCAGTATTTT.

This sequence joins TRBV4-1 and TRBJ1-1, with D perhaps TRBD1 (6 bases). The CDR3 loop spans 14 amino acids. V lost 3 bases and J lost 1, with 9 bases in between. Per germline, CDR1 MGHRA and CDR2 YSYEKL. The CDR3 DNA is TGCGCCAGCAGCCAGGGGGCACAGAACACTGAAGCTTTCTTT. It yields the protein CASSQGAQNTEAFF.

This clone was seen a single time. The chain carries TRBV28 and TRBJ1-1; 9 nucleotides align to TRBD1. This CDR3 contains 12 residues. The ends lost 4 bases at V and 8 bases at J; junction bases unmatched: 2. Germline values: CDR1 MDHEN, CDR2 SYDVKM. The CDR3 bases are TGTGCCAGCAGTTCTGGGACAGGGGAAGCTTTCTTT. Its protein product is CASSSGTGEAFF.

This rearrangement joins TRBV25-1 to TRBJ1-1; D is perhaps TRBD1 (6 bases). The CDR3 covers 12 residues. The germline CDR1 and CDR2 sequences are MGHDK and SYGVNS. Trimming took off 2 bases at V and 7 bases at J, with 8 bases between the two ends. CDR3: CASSEQGLEAFF. DNA of the CDR3: TGTGCCAGCAGTGAACAGGGGCTTGAAGCTTTCTTT.

This clone was recorded a few times. The chain joins TRBV30 to TRBJ1-5, with 7 bases fitting TRBD1. With 0 bases clipped from V and 6 bases from J, the junction kept 5 bases outside the gene matches. Germline CDR1 is GTSNPN and CDR2 is SVGIG (reference sequence). This CDR3 is 14 amino acids long. The CDR3 loop reads CAWSVTGRGQPQHF. For the CDR3, the DNA is TGTGCCTGGAGTGTGACAGGGAGGGGTCAGCCCCAGCATTTT.

This rearrangement joins TRBV5-1 to TRBJ1-4; possible D gene TRBD1, 5 bases. The CDR3 runs 18 residues. V was trimmed by 2 bases and J by 0 bases, leaving 17 bases between them. Germline values: CDR1 SGHRS, CDR2 YFSETQ. CDR3 nucleotides: TGCGCCAGCAGCTTCGTCCCCCTGGACACTACAACTAATGAAAAACTGTTTTTT. This sequence encodes CASSFVPLDTTTNEKLFF.

The chain combines TRBV5-1 with TRBJ2-3; D tentatively reads TRBD1 or TRBD2 (5 bases each). The CDR3 has 15 amino acids. Germline V CDR1 and CDR2: SGHRS, YFSETQ. V was shortened by 3 bases and J by 5 bases, with 16 bases between the two germline ends. For the CDR3, the DNA is TGCGCCAGCAGCTCCAGTAACCCGGGACGAGATACGCAGTATTTT. It yields the protein CASSSSNPGRDTQYF.

This chain uses TRBV5-1 with TRBJ2-5, with TRBD2 matching 10 bases. The junction had 5 bases not matched to a gene; V was cut back by 4 bases and J by 5 bases. The germline gives CDR1 SGHRS, CDR2 YFSETQ. CDR3 length equals 14 residues. The CDR3 nucleotides read TGCGCCAGCAGCCTAGCGGGAGTAGGGGAGACCCAGTACTTC. Its translation is CASSLAGVGETQYF.

The chain is built from TRBV9 and TRBJ2-5; perhaps TRBD1 as D (5 bases). V was trimmed by 0 bases and J by 1 base, leaving 13 bases between them. The length of the CDR3 is 16 residues. Germline V gene lookup returns CDR1 SGDLS and CDR2 YYNGEE. The CDR3 coding sequence is TGTGCCAGCAGCGTAGGTCGGACAAACTCCCAAGAGACCCAGTACTTC. Translating gives CASSVGRTNSQETQYF.

The chain carries TRBV11-3 and TRBJ1-3, with D unclear. Trimming removed 5 bases at V and 0 bases at J, with 14 bases between. There are 16 residues in the CDR3. Germline CDR1 and CDR2: SGHNT and YENEEA. The CDR3 sequence is CASSPQTSVSGNTIYF. The CDR3 region has the DNA TGTGCCAGCAGCCCGCAGACAAGTGTCTCTGGAAACACCATATATTTT.

This chain joins TRBV2 and TRBJ2-7; no firm D call. Trimming shortened V by 5 bases and J by 2 bases, and 13 bases separated the two germline ends. The CDR3 totals 14 residues. Germline assignment: CDR1 SNHLY and CDR2 FYNNEI. Here the CDR3 reads CASSFSGLPYEQYF. The CDR3 DNA reads as TGTGCCAGCAGTTTCTCAGGCCTCCCCTACGAGCAGTACTTC. Full variable domain (missing parts from reference TRBV2 and TRBJ2-7): EPEVTQTPSHQVTQMGQEVILRCVPISNHLYFYWYRQILGQKVEFLVSFYNNEISEKSEIFDDQFSVERPDGSNFTLKIRSTKLEDSAMYFCASSFSGLPYEQYFGPGTRLTVT.

CDR3 bases: TGTGCCAGCAGCCTTAGCGGGAGGGCCTCGTCACAAGAGACCCAGTACTTC. It yields the protein CASSLSGRASSQETQYF. V gene TRBV11-2 combines with J gene TRBJ2-5, with TRBD2 matching over 11 bases. V shed 5 bases, J shed 2 bases, and the junction held 10 bases outside the gene matches. CDR3 length: 17 residues. Per the germline V gene, CDR1 is SGHAT and CDR2 is FQNNGV.

The CDR3 spells CASGPGTGGNTIYF. In DNA, the CDR3 is TGTGCTAGTGGACCCGGGACAGGGGGAAACACCATATATTTT. The chain carries TRBV12-5 and TRBJ1-3; 9 bases align to TRBD1. The germline gives CDR1 LGHNT, CDR2 FRNRAP. This CDR3 has 14 residues. J lost 4 bases, V lost 6 bases, and 4 bases had no gene match.

V and J are TRBV6-5 and TRBJ2-2; D is undetermined. V gave up 2 bases and J gave up 1 base, with 8 bases separating them. CDR1 is MNHEY, CDR2 SVGAGI, per germline. The CDR3 is 15 residues long. CDR3 sequence (DNA): TGTGCCAGCAGTTACCAGGCGGTGAACACCGGGGAGCTGTTTTTT. Amino acids: CASSYQAVNTGELFF.